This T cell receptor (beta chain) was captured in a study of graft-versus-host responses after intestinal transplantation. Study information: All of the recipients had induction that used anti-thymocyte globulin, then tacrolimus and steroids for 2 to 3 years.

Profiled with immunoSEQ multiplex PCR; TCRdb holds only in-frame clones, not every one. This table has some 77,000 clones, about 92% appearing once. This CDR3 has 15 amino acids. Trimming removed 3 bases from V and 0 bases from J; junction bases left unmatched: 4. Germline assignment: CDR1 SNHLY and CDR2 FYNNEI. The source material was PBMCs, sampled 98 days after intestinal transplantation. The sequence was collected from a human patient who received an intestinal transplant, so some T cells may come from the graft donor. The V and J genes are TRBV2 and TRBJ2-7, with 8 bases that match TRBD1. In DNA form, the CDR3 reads TGTGCCAGCAGTGAGGCAGGGGGCTACTCCTACGAGCAGTACTTC. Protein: CASSEAGGYSYEQYF.